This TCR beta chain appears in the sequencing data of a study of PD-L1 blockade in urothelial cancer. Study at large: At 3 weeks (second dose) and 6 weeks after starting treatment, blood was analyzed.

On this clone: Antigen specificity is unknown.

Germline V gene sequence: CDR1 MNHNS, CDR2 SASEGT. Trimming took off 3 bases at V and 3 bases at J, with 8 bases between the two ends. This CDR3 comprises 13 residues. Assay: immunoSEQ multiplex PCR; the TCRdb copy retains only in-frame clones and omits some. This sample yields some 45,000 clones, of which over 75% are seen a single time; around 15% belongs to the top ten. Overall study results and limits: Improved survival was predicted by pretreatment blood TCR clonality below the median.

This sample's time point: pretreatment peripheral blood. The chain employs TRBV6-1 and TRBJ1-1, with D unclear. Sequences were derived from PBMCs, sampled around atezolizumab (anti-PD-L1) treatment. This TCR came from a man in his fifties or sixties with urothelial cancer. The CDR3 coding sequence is TGTGCCAGCAGTGAGTATCGGGACACTGAAGCTTTCTTT. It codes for CASSEYRDTEAFF.